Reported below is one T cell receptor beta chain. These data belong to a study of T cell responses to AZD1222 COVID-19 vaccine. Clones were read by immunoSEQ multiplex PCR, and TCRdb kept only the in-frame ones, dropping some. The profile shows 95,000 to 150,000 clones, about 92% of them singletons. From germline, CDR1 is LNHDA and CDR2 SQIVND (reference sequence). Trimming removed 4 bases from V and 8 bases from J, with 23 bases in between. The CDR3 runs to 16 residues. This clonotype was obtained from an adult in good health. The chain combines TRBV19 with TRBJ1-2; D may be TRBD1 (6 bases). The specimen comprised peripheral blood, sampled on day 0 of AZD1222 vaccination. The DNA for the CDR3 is TGTGCCAGTAGTACCCCCCGGAGAGGGGGAAGAGGAGGCTACACCTTC. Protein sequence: CASSTPRRGGRGGYTF.